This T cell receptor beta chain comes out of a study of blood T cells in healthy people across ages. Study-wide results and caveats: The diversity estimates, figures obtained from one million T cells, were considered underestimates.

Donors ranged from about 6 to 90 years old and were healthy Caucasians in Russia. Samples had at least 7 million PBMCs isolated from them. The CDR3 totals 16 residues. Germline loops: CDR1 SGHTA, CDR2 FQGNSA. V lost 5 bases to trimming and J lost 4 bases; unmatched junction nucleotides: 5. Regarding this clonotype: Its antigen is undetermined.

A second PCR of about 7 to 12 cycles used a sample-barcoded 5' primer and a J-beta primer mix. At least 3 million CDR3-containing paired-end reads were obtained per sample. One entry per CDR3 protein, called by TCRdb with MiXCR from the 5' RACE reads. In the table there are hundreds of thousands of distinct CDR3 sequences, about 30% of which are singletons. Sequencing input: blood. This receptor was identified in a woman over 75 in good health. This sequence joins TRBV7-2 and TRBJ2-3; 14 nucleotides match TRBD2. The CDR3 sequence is CASSAGLAGVPDTQYF. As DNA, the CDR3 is TGTGCCAGCAGCGCGGGACTAGCGGGAGTGCCAGATACGCAGTATTTT.